The T cell receptor beta chain under discussion was sequenced for a study of blood T cell repertoires in COVID-19. Whole-study context: Sites in the United States, Italy and Spain provided acute and convalescent COVID-19 samples. Sample material is recorded as cDNA or gDNA derived from T cells, B-cell-depleted T cells, or PBMCs.

V was pared by 2 bases and J by 7 bases, with 8 bases of the junction left unmatched. This CDR3 spans 15 amino acids. In germline, CDR1 is KGHSH, CDR2 LQKENI. Original handling: Scientists estimated how many nucleated cells there were by amplifying reference gene primers. Using immunoSEQ multiplex PCR, the repertoire was profiled, and TCRdb retains in-frame clones only, with some absent. For V, J and clone size, that table is used; D and trimming come from the DNA. Of about 380,000 clones listed, over 65% are singletons. The chain is built from TRBV18 and TRBJ1-5; TRBD1 aligns across 7 bases. Material: peripheral blood. The TCR sequence derives from a human donor with acute or convalescent COVID-19. The donor label of this sample is uncertain. The chain's CDR3 is CASSPGIHRGQPQHF. The CDR3 nucleotides read TGTGCCAGCTCACCAGGGATACACAGGGGACAGCCCCAGCATTTT.